This TCR beta chain was sequenced during a study of blood T cell repertoires in COVID-19. With 5 bases clipped from V and 8 bases from J, the junction kept 8 bases outside the gene matches. This CDR3 comprises 14 residues. Germline V gene sequence: CDR1 SNHLY, CDR2 FYNNEI. TCRdb keeps only in-frame clones here, not all; method: immunoSEQ multiplex PCR. The profile shows fewer than 150,000 clones, 86% of them singletons. The genes are TRBV2 and TRBJ1-4, with TRBD1 identical over 7 bases. This receptor was taken from a man in his 70s who had recovered from COVID-19. Sequenced material: peripheral blood. CDR3 loop: CASSPTGFSEKLFF. The CDR3 nucleotides read TGTGCCAGCAGTCCGACAGGGTTTTCGGAAAAACTGTTTTTT.